This T cell receptor beta chain is from a study of blood T cells in healthy people across ages. The CDR3 contains 17 residues. Trimming pared 2 bases from V and 4 bases from J, leaving 20 bases between. In germline, CDR1 is SGHTA, CDR2 FQGNSA. This clonotype was counted at least ten times. Its matching antigen is unknown. Points from the study as a whole: A strong correlation was seen between TCR beta diversity and naive T cell percentage. Age showed a roughly linear inverse relationship with TCR beta diversity per million T cells.

It was with a sample-barcoded 5' primer and a J-beta primer mix that a second PCR of roughly 7 to 12 cycles was run. Every cDNA molecule carried a tag from a template-switch adaptor bearing 12 random nucleotides. TCRdb processed the 5' RACE reads anew with MiXCR; each CDR3 protein has one entry. The table lists 850,000 to 950,000 distinct CDR3 sequences, 25% to 30% of them singletons, with 15% to 20% in the top ten. This TCR came from an elderly woman in good health. The chain employs TRBV7-2 and TRBJ1-2, with a tentative D call TRBD1 (5 bases). Sequencing input: blood. The CDR3 protein is CASSLSGGAKGSYGYTF. CDR3 sequence (DNA): TGTGCCAGCAGCTTAAGCGGGGGAGCGAAGGGGAGCTATGGCTACACCTTC.